These 32 T cell receptor beta chains were all obtained from the same sample, sequenced in a study of cytomegalovirus exposure and HLA in healthy donors. The method was immunoSEQ multiplex PCR; TCRdb's version includes in-frame clones alone and lacks a portion of them. The sample gives under 150,000 clones, approximately 86% of which show up once; 8.7% is in the top ten. The sequencing sample was made of PBMCs. The origin of the receptors is a man aged 18 to 29 in good health and CMV-seropositive.

The V call is TRBV18, the J call TRBJ1-4; D is unclear. This CDR3 comprises 15 residues. From germline, CDR1 is KGHSH and CDR2 LQKENI. Deletions cut 6 bases from V and 8 bases from J, with 19 bases between. The CDR3 is CASSPFEGSEEKLFF. CDR3 sequence (DNA): TGTGCCAGCTCCCCTTTTGAGGGTTCGGAGGAAAAACTGTTTTTT.

CDR3: CASSQQGAGNEQFF. DNA of the CDR3: TGTGCCAGCTCGCAACAGGGGGCAGGGAATGAGCAGTTCTTC. This chain connects TRBV18 to TRBJ2-1; 9 positions agree with TRBD1. This CDR3 spans 14 amino acids. V lost 6 bases to trimming and J lost 7 bases; unmatched junction nucleotides: 7. Per the germline V gene, CDR1 is KGHSH and CDR2 is LQKENI.

V is TRBV19 and J is TRBJ2-5; 12 positions agree with TRBD2. Per the germline V gene, CDR1 is LNHDA and CDR2 is SQIVND (reference sequence). The CDR3 consists of 15 residues. Germline trimming cut 3 bases from V and 2 bases from J; bases unmatched to any gene: 1. This CDR3 is CASSMLAGGQETQYF. DNA of the CDR3: TGTGCCAGTAGTATGCTAGCGGGGGGGCAAGAGACCCAGTACTTC. Together with reference TRBV19 and TRBJ2-5, the CDR3 gives the full variable domain: DGGITQSPKYLFRKEGQNVTLSCEQNLNHDAMYWYRQDPGQGLRLIYYSQIVNDFQKGDIAEGYSVSREKKESFPLTVTSAQKNPTAFYLCASSMLAGGQETQYFGPGTRLLVL.

This rearrangement joins TRBV7-9 to TRBJ2-3; 11 nucleotides line up with TRBD2. Trimming at V came to 2 bases and at J to 14 bases, leaving 6 bases not matched to a gene. The CDR3 consists of 13 residues. Germline V gives CDR1 SEHNR, CDR2 FQNEAQ (reference sequence). The DNA for the CDR3 is TGTGCCAGCAGCTTACGGGGACTAGCGGCTTGGTATTTT. Translation: CASSLRGLAAWYF.

The rearrangement joins TRBV4-1 to TRBJ2-7, with 9 nucleotides matching TRBD1. The CDR3 has 17 residues. Germline V CDR1 and CDR2: MGHRA, YSYEKL. Trimming removed 6 bases from V and 4 bases from J; junction bases left unmatched: 16. The DNA of the CDR3 is TGCGCCAGCAGACCAAGCTTGCCGGGACAGGGTCTATACGAGCAGTACTTC. It codes for CASRPSLPGQGLYEQYF.

V and J are TRBV27 and TRBJ2-1; 7 nucleotides align to TRBD1. CDR1 MNHEY and CDR2 SMNVEV come from the germline V gene (reference sequence). This CDR3 comprises 14 residues. The J segment lost 7 bases and the V segment lost 3 bases, leaving 6 bases of the junction unmatched. Here the CDR3 reads CASSFRTGPNEQFF. The CDR3 coding sequence is TGTGCCAGCAGTTTCCGGACAGGCCCTAATGAGCAGTTCTTC.

The chain employs TRBV9 and TRBJ2-1; D may be TRBD1 (6 bases). The CDR3 loop spans 12 amino acids. CDR1 and CDR2 (germline): SGDLS, YYNGEE. Trimming took off 4 bases at V and 10 bases at J, with 12 bases between the two ends. In DNA, the CDR3 is TGTGCCAGCAGCCCAACAGGGCACGAGCAGTTCTTC. Encoded protein: CASSPTGHEQFF.

This sequence joins TRBV5-4 and TRBJ2-7; tentatively, D is TRBD1 (7 bases). The CDR3 runs 13 residues. Germline V CDR1 and CDR2: SGHNT, YYREEE (reference sequence). Trimming took off 1 base at V and 7 bases at J, with 12 bases between the two ends. CDR3: CASSLKGAGEQYF. CDR3 in DNA: TGTGCCAGCAGCTTGAAGGGGGCGGGAGAGCAGTACTTC.

V and J are TRBV7-3 and TRBJ1-1; the match to TRBD1 covers 10 bases. Germline CDR1 and CDR2: SGHTA and FQGTGA. V shed 5 bases, J shed 9 bases, and the junction held 9 bases outside the gene matches. This CDR3 is 14 amino acids long. This CDR3 reads CASSNDRGRGKAFF. CDR3 sequence (DNA): TGTGCCAGCAGCAACGACAGGGGGCGTGGAAAAGCTTTCTTT.

This clone was observed once. The CDR3 nucleotides read TGTGCCAGCAGTTTTGACAGCCCAGGTTCGGAGACGAACATTCAGTACTTC. Translated: CASSFDSPGSETNIQYF. This chain joins TRBV27 and TRBJ2-4; D possibly corresponds to TRBD1 (5 bases). Trimming pared 3 bases from V and 7 bases from J, leaving 22 bases between. The length of the CDR3 is 17 residues. Germline values: CDR1 MNHEY, CDR2 SMNVEV (reference sequence).

The CDR3 loop is CSVGGPENNSPLHF. CDR3 bases: TGCAGCGTCGGCGGGCCAGAGAATAATTCACCCCTCCACTTT. The V and J genes are TRBV29-1 and TRBJ1-6; D call uncertain. The CDR3 length is 14 residues. The V end lost 6 bases, the J end lost 5 bases, and 14 bases lay between the germline ends. Per the germline V gene, CDR1 is SQVTM and CDR2 is ANQGSEA. Drawing the rest from reference TRBV29-1 and TRBJ1-6, the complete variable domain is SAVISQKPSRDICQRGTSLTIQCQVDSQVTMMFWYRQQPGQSLTLIATANQGSEATYESGFVIDKFPISRPNLTFSTLTVSNMSPEDSSIYLCSVGGPENNSPLHFGNGTRLTVT.

The chain is built from TRBV5-1 and TRBJ2-7; D is undetermined. CDR3 length equals 13 residues. V lost 0 bases and J lost 3, with 7 bases in between. Germline values: CDR1 SGHRS, CDR2 YFSETQ. CDR3 amino acids: CASSLDRNYEQYF. The CDR3 bases are TGCGCCAGCAGCTTGGATAGAAACTACGAGCAGTACTTC.

In its sample, this clone was seen once. This rearrangement joins TRBV9 to TRBJ2-2, with TRBD2 as a possible D gene (7 bases). The germline V and J ends were trimmed by 3 bases and 0 bases, with 15 bases remaining between them. This CDR3 is built from 17 residues. The germline CDR1 and CDR2 sequences are SGDLS and YYNGEE. The chain's CDR3 is CASSADGGASNTGELFF. CDR3 nucleotides: TGTGCCAGCAGCGCGGATGGGGGGGCGTCGAACACCGGGGAGCTGTTTTTT.

The chain is built from TRBV5-3 and TRBJ2-7, with TRBD1 as a possible D gene (6 bases). TRBV5-3 is an ORF, with its function uncertain. Trimming left V 0 bases short and J 2 bases short, with 9 bases between. This CDR3 has 14 amino acids. The CDR3 DNA sequence: TGTGCCAGAAGCTTGGGGACAGAAGCCTACGAGCAGTACTTC. Protein: CARSLGTEAYEQYF.

The chain's CDR3 is CASSSPGLAGLMAQYF. As DNA, the CDR3 is TGTGCCAGCAGCTCGCCGGGACTAGCGGGATTGATGGCGCAGTATTTT. This chain uses TRBV7-6 with TRBJ2-3, with 13 positions matching TRBD2. With V trimmed by 4 bases and J by 10 bases, 11 bases remained unmatched. CDR1 SGHVS and CDR2 FNYEAQ come from the germline V gene. The CDR3 covers 16 residues.

The V gene is TRBV6-1, the J gene TRBJ1-1, with unresolved D. The V end was cut by 5 bases, the J end by 0 bases, with 7 bases between. The CDR3 is 13 residues long. Germline CDR1 is MNHNS and CDR2 is SASEGT. CDR3 protein: CASSTEMNTEAFF. CDR3 nucleotides: TGTGCCAGCAGTACTGAGATGAACACTGAAGCTTTCTTT.

V and J are TRBV29-1 and TRBJ1-2; D not certain. The CDR3 consists of 14 residues. Germline V CDR1 and CDR2: SQVTM, ANQGSEA. V lost 7 bases and J 0 bases, leaving 15 bases between the germline ends. The CDR3 region has the DNA TGCAGCGCCGCTCAACAGTTAACTAACTATGGCTACACCTTC. This encodes CSAAQQLTNYGYTF.

The chain carries TRBV4-2 and TRBJ2-7, with a possible D match to TRBD2 (7 bases). V was trimmed by 0 bases and J by 5 bases, leaving 20 bases between them. The CDR3 loop spans 17 amino acids. Germline-derived CDR1 and CDR2 are LGHNA and YNFKEQ. The CDR3 DNA follows: TGTGCCAGCAGCCAAGATCTGGGGGGGCCGCTGTTTAACGAGCAGTACTTC. This sequence encodes CASSQDLGGPLFNEQYF.

The gene calls are TRBV27 and TRBJ2-7; a possible D gene is TRBD1 (5 bases). This CDR3 region has 15 residues. Germline lookup yields CDR1 MNHEY and CDR2 SMNVEV (reference sequence). V dropped 6 bases and J dropped 3 bases, with 18 bases sitting between them. This CDR3 is CASSAGIYRLYEQYF. Here the CDR3 DNA reads TGTGCCAGCAGCGCAGGGATTTACCGCCTCTACGAGCAGTACTTC.

V gene TRBV7-9 combines with J gene TRBJ2-3; a weak D match, TRBD1 (7 bases). V was cut by 2 bases and J by 14 bases, with 11 bases left in between. There are 11 residues in the CDR3. Germline V gene lookup returns CDR1 SEHNR and CDR2 FQNEAQ (reference sequence). The CDR3 here is CASSLWRGPYF. The CDR3 DNA reads as TGTGCCAGCAGCTTATGGAGGGGGCCGTATTTT. Variable domain in full (rest from reference TRBV7-9 and TRBJ2-3): DTGVSQNPRHKITKRGQNVTFRCDPISEHNRLYWYRQTLGQGPEFLTYFQNEAQLEKSRLLSDRFSAERPKGSFSTLEIQRTEQGDSAMYLCASSLWRGPYFGPGTRLTVL.

The CDR3 loop is CASRQDAFYEQYF. The CDR3 DNA reads TGTGCCAGTAGACAGGACGCCTTCTACGAGCAGTACTTC. The chain combines TRBV27 with TRBJ2-7; weak D call: TRBD1 (6 bases). V gave up 9 bases and J gave up 3 bases, with 15 bases separating them. The CDR3 totals 13 residues. The germline V gene has CDR1 MNHEY and CDR2 SMNVEV (reference sequence).

V is TRBV19 and J is TRBJ2-3, with 15 bases aligning to TRBD2. The J segment lost 5 bases and the V segment lost 3 bases, leaving 12 bases of the junction unmatched. Germline CDR1 reads LNHDA; CDR2 reads SQIVND (reference sequence). The CDR3 loop spans 19 amino acids. CDR3 sequence reads: CASSIESGLAGGPGDTQYF. The DNA of the CDR3 is TGTGCCAGTAGTATCGAGTCAGGACTAGCGGGAGGGCCTGGAGATACGCAGTATTTT.

This sequence joins TRBV6-1 and TRBJ1-1; 8 bases match TRBD1. Trimming took 2 bases from V and 4 from J; bases not matched to a gene: 9. The length of the CDR3 is 16 residues. Germline V gives CDR1 MNHNS, CDR2 SASEGT. The CDR3: CASSERGQGAGTEAFF. In DNA, the CDR3 is TGTGCCAGCAGTGAAAGGGGCCAGGGGGCGGGCACTGAAGCTTTCTTT.

This CDR3 reads CASSRFRQMTYEQYF. CDR3 coding DNA: TGCGCCAGCAGCCGTTTTCGACAGATGACCTACGAGCAGTACTTC. The chain is built from TRBV4-1 and TRBJ2-7; D perhaps matches TRBD1 (5 bases). V was pared by 4 bases and J by 2 bases, with 15 bases between. The CDR3 totals 15 residues. Germline V CDR1 and CDR2: MGHRA, YSYEKL.

The rearrangement uses TRBV11-3 and TRBJ1-1; 8 bases fit TRBD1. V dropped 4 bases and J dropped 6; count of bases not matched to a gene: 4. Per the germline V gene, CDR1 is SGHNT and CDR2 is YENEEA. The CDR3 sequence is 13 residues long. The CDR3 loop reads CASSSQQGAEAFF. The CDR3 bases are TGTGCCAGCAGCTCCCAACAGGGGGCTGAAGCTTTCTTT. Using reference TRBV11-3 and TRBJ1-1 for the parts outside the CDR3, the full variable domain is EAGVVQSPRYKIIEKKQPVAFWCNPISGHNTLYWYLQNLGQGPELLIRYENEEAVDDSQLPKDRFSAERLKGVDSTLKIQPAELGDSAVYLCASSSQQGAEAFFGQGTRLTVV.

The chain uses TRBV6-5 and TRBJ2-1; tentatively, D is TRBD2 (6 bases). The CDR3 covers 13 residues. CDR1 is MNHEY and CDR2 is SVGAGI in the germline V gene. V dropped 2 bases and J dropped 10 bases, with 12 bases sitting between them. The CDR3 DNA reads as TGTGCCAGCAGTTACACGGGACTCAGAGAGCAGTTCTTC. Translating gives CASSYTGLREQFF.

This sequence joins TRBV7-9 and TRBJ2-3, with 8 bases identical to TRBD2. Germline V gene lookup returns CDR1 SEHNR and CDR2 FQNEAQ (reference sequence). J was trimmed by 1 base and V by 2 bases; bases with no gene match: 2. The CDR3 is made up of 15 amino acids. CDR3 bases: TGTGCCAGCAGCTTAACGCGGGGGGGCACAGATACGCAGTATTTT. This codes for CASSLTRGGTDTQYF.

The chain carries TRBV5-8 and TRBJ2-3, with 10 bases that match TRBD1. V lost 0 bases to trimming and J lost 1 base; unmatched junction nucleotides: 11. The V gene's germline CDR1 is SGHTS and CDR2 YDEGEE. This CDR3 contains 19 residues. CDR3 protein: CASSLARTGGSSGTDTQYF. CDR3 DNA: TGTGCCAGCAGCTTGGCTCGGACAGGGGGGTCCTCAGGCACAGATACGCAGTATTTT.

V gene TRBV2 combines with J gene TRBJ1-2; D is possibly TRBD1 (5 bases). CDR1 and CDR2 (germline): SNHLY, FYNNEI. V was shortened by 4 bases and J by 4 bases, with 16 bases between the two germline ends. The CDR3 has 15 residues. The CDR3 protein is CASSARVNPLYGYTF. The CDR3, as DNA: TGTGCCAGCAGTGCCAGGGTGAACCCTCTCTATGGCTACACCTTC. Looking up the rest from reference TRBV2 and TRBJ1-2 gives the full variable domain: EPEVTQTPSHQVTQMGQEVILRCVPISNHLYFYWYRQILGQKVEFLVSFYNNEISEKSEIFDDQFSVERPDGSNFTLKIRSTKLEDSAMYFCASSARVNPLYGYTFGSGTRLTVV.

The count of this clone is one. The rearrangement joins TRBV5-1 to TRBJ2-2; 7 bases match TRBD1. This CDR3 contains 14 residues. With V trimmed by 7 bases and J by 3 bases, 6 bases remained unmatched. Germline values: CDR1 SGHRS, CDR2 YFSETQ. This CDR3 is CASGTGEHTGELFF. The CDR3 DNA reads TGCGCCAGCGGTACAGGGGAGCACACCGGGGAGCTGTTTTTT. The entire variable domain, with the rest obtained from reference TRBV5-1 and TRBJ2-2, is as follows: KAGVTQTPRYLIKTRGQQVTLSCSPISGHRSVSWYQQTPGQGLQFLFEYFSETQRNKGNFPGRFSGRQFSNSRSEMNVSTLELGDSALYLCASGTGEHTGELFFGEGSRLTVL.

The rearrangement links TRBV5-1 to TRBJ1-3; D is ambiguous. In germline, CDR1 is SGHRS, CDR2 YFSETQ. The CDR3 extends over 19 amino acids. Deletions cut 0 bases from V and 0 bases from J, with 19 bases between. The CDR3 DNA reads as TGCGCCAGCAGCTTGGTTTTTGGTGGTGAGGCTTACTCTGGAAACACCATATATTTT. This codes for CASSLVFGGEAYSGNTIYF.

This chain uses TRBV30 with TRBJ1-2, with 10 bases lining up with TRBD1. CDR1 is GTSNPN and CDR2 is SVGIG in the germline V gene (reference sequence). The trim removed 4 bases at V and 4 bases at J, leaving 3 bases unmatched. The CDR3 loop spans 13 amino acids. CDR3 coding DNA: TGTGCCTGGACTCGACAGGGGGCCTATGGCTACACCTTC. Amino acids: CAWTRQGAYGYTF. Together with reference TRBV30 and TRBJ1-2, the CDR3 gives the full variable domain: SQTIHQWPATLVQPVGSPLSLECTVEGTSNPNLYWYRQAAGRGLQLLFYSVGIGQISSEVPQNLSASRPQDRQFILSSKKLLLSDSGFYLCAWTRQGAYGYTFGSGTRLTVV.